Listed here are 19 T cell receptor beta chains from one sample, sequenced in a study of beta chain features in type 1 diabetes. Study outcomes and limitations: Within each of all four CD4+ subsets, Type 1 diabetes patients had TCRB CDR3s that were moderately but significantly shorter.

Reverse transcribing all isolated RNA meant expressed TCRB transcripts were sequenced. Sequencing used immunoSEQ multiplex PCR; TCRdb keeps in-frame clones, though not all of them. Here the sample spans 150,000 to 200,000 clones, 7.8% being singletons. Their antigen targets remain unknown. The sequencing input was central memory CD4+ T cells from blood. These receptors all stem from a woman in her thirties or forties with type 1 diabetes.

The chain uses TRBV19 and TRBJ1-1, with D perhaps matching TRBD1 (6 bases). V lost 8 bases, J lost 3 bases, and 13 bases lay in between. Germline values: CDR1 LNHDA, CDR2 SQIVND (reference sequence). The CDR3 consists of 13 residues. CDR3 nucleotides: TGTGCCAGTGGAGGACAGTGGGACACTGAAGCTTTCTTT. It translates to CASGGQWDTEAFF.

In its sample, this clone was seen a few times. This sequence joins TRBV5-4 and TRBJ2-1; D is unclear. CDR1 and CDR2 (germline): SGHNT, YYREEE (reference sequence). This CDR3 is 12 amino acids long. With 1 base removed from V and 4 bases from J, the gap between germline ends came to 3 bases. The CDR3 here is CASSLSYNEQFF. The CDR3 coding sequence is TGTGCCAGCAGCTTGTCTTACAATGAGCAGTTCTTC.

This clone occurred a few times. The chain combines TRBV28 with TRBJ2-7; TRBD2 agrees at 9 bases. The V gene's germline CDR1 is MDHEN and CDR2 SYDVKM. The CDR3 consists of 15 residues. V shed 6 bases and J 2 bases; nucleotides not matched to a gene: 8. In DNA, the CDR3 is TGTGCCAGCAGCCTTAGCGGGAGAAGCGCCTACGAGCAGTACTTC. Translated, it gives CASSLSGRSAYEQYF.

The chain couples TRBV28 to TRBJ2-2; the D gene is possibly TRBD1 (5 bases). Germline V gives CDR1 MDHEN, CDR2 SYDVKM. The CDR3 consists of 15 residues. V was clipped by 6 bases and J by 1 base, with 12 bases between them. The CDR3, as DNA: TGTGCCAGCAGGGATGGACAACTGAACACCGGGGAGCTGTTTTTT. Protein product: CASRDGQLNTGELFF.

This CDR3 reads CASSPAGTGADYGYTF. The CDR3 DNA reads as TGTGCCAGCAGCCCCGCCGGGACAGGGGCGGACTATGGCTACACCTTC. The chain is built from TRBV28 and TRBJ1-2; TRBD1 agrees at 10 bases. Germline V CDR1 and CDR2: MDHEN, SYDVKM. The CDR3 runs 16 residues. V shed 6 bases, J shed 3 bases, and the junction held 10 bases outside the gene matches.

The V and J genes are TRBV4-2 and TRBJ2-1; 13 nucleotides align to TRBD2. J was trimmed by 8 bases and V by 1 base; bases with no gene match: 5. The CDR3 loop spans 16 amino acids. From germline, CDR1 is LGHNA and CDR2 YNFKEQ. The CDR3 sequence is CASSQVTSGRGDEQFF. CDR3 nucleotides: TGTGCCAGCAGCCAAGTAACTAGCGGGAGGGGTGATGAGCAGTTCTTC.

The chain recombines TRBV7-2 with TRBJ1-2; 7 bases agree with TRBD1. This CDR3 region has 13 residues. The V gene's germline CDR1 is SGHTA and CDR2 FQGNSA. Trimming took 3 bases from V and 8 from J; bases not matched to a gene: 6. CDR3 coding DNA: TGTGCCAGCAGCTTCGACAGGGTGGGGGGCTACACCTTC. As protein: CASSFDRVGGYTF.

This clone was observed many times. The CDR3 protein is CASSFGTEAFF. The CDR3 bases are TGTGCCAGCAGCTTCGGGACTGAAGCTTTCTTT. The chain recombines TRBV5-4 with TRBJ1-1; D is ambiguous. V was cut by 2 bases and J by 5 bases, with 4 bases left in between. The CDR3 runs to 11 residues. From germline, CDR1 is SGHNT and CDR2 YYREEE (reference sequence).

This clone occurred a few times. V gene TRBV9 combines with J gene TRBJ2-5; 8 nucleotides align to TRBD1. Germline trimming cut 2 bases from V and 0 bases from J; bases unmatched to any gene: 6. The germline gives CDR1 SGDLS, CDR2 YYNGEE. This CDR3 comprises 16 residues. The CDR3 region has the DNA TGTGCCAGCAGCGTGGGGGACAGGACTTACCAAGAGACCCAGTACTTC. As protein: CASSVGDRTYQETQYF. The full variable domain, its missing parts supplied by reference TRBV9 and TRBJ2-5, is DSGVTQTPKHLITATGQRVTLRCSPRSGDLSVYWYQQSLDQGLQFLIQYYNGEERAKGNILERFSAQQFPDLHSELNLSSLELGDSALYFCASSVGDRTYQETQYFGPGTRLLVL.

The sample holds a few counts of this clone. V usage is TRBV28 and J usage is TRBJ2-1; possible D gene TRBD1, 6 bases. V lost 2 bases and J 8 bases, leaving 13 bases between the germline ends. The CDR3 runs 14 residues. Germline V lookup: CDR1 MDHEN, CDR2 SYDVKM. The CDR3 region has the DNA TGTGCCAGCAGTTTAGAACAGGGATTGTATGAGCAGTTCTTC. Amino acids: CASSLEQGLYEQFF.

This clone showed up just a few times. This chain links TRBV15 with TRBJ2-1, with a weak D call TRBD1 (6 bases). V lost 8 bases to trimming and J lost 5 bases, with 13 bases between them. This CDR3 is 13 amino acids long. Germline V gene sequence: CDR1 LNHNV, CDR2 YYDKDF (reference sequence). The CDR3 coding sequence is TGTGCCACCGCACACAGGGTAAACAATGAGCAGTTCTTC. Its translation: CATAHRVNNEQFF.

This clone was observed a handful of times. The chain has TRBV19 and TRBJ2-7; tentatively, D is TRBD1 (5 bases). Germline CDR1 and CDR2: LNHDA and SQIVND (reference sequence). This CDR3 region has 13 residues. Trimming pared 3 bases from V and 3 bases from J, leaving 9 bases between. The CDR3 loop reads CASSMRQNYEQYF. CDR3 bases: TGTGCCAGTAGTATGAGACAGAACTACGAGCAGTACTTC.

The chain links TRBV4-2 to TRBJ2-7; 12 nucleotides line up with TRBD2. Germline V lookup: CDR1 LGHNA, CDR2 YNFKEQ. CDR3 length: 16 residues. The V gene end was trimmed by 4 bases and the J gene end by 1 base; junction bases not matched to a gene: 5. The CDR3 here is CASSRGLAGLSYEQYF. In DNA form, the CDR3 reads TGTGCCAGCAGCCGTGGACTAGCGGGGCTATCCTACGAGCAGTACTTC.

The gene calls are TRBV2 and TRBJ2-1; D might be TRBD1 (5 bases). CDR1 is SNHLY, CDR2 FYNNEI, per germline. V lost 5 bases and J lost 4, with 15 bases in between. This CDR3 is built from 15 residues. The CDR3 DNA is TGTGCCAGCAGTCCTGACAGATCTACTTACAATGAGCAGTTCTTC. It specifies CASSPDRSTYNEQFF.

This clone was seen a few times. This chain links TRBV10-3 with TRBJ2-2; 10 bases match TRBD1. V trimming: 3 bases; J trimming: 4 bases; junction bases outside the gene matches: 2. In germline, CDR1 is ENHRY, CDR2 SYGVKD. This CDR3 spans 15 amino acids. CDR3 loop: CAISEGTGVTGELFF. As DNA, the CDR3 is TGTGCCATCAGTGAAGGGACAGGGGTCACCGGGGAGCTGTTTTTT.

The table lists this clone with a few counts. The chain has TRBV10-3 and TRBJ2-7; D is possibly TRBD1 (5 bases). The V end was cut by 4 bases, the J end by 6 bases, with 10 bases between. Germline V lookup: CDR1 ENHRY, CDR2 SYGVKD. The CDR3 is made up of 12 amino acids. CDR3 nucleotide sequence: TGTGCCATCAGTGTTTCTGGGGCCGAGCAGTACTTC. Encoded protein: CAISVSGAEQYF.

The V call is TRBV28, the J call TRBJ2-1; 12 bases are shared with TRBD2. CDR1 is MDHEN and CDR2 is SYDVKM in the germline V gene. Losses at the gene ends were 4 bases for V and 4 bases for J; bases not matched to a gene: 8. The CDR3 has 17 residues. The CDR3 spells CASSSYRLAGGYNEQFF. For the CDR3, the DNA is TGTGCCAGCAGTTCCTACAGGCTAGCGGGGGGGTACAATGAGCAGTTCTTC. The entire variable domain, with the rest obtained from reference TRBV28 and TRBJ2-1, is as follows: DVKVTQSSRYLVKRTGEKVFLECVQDMDHENMFWYRQDPGLGLRLIYFSYDVKMKEKGDIPEGYSVSREKKERFSLILESASTNQTSMYLCASSSYRLAGGYNEQFFGPGTRLTVL.

This clone was seen only a few times. This chain links TRBV7-9 with TRBJ1-5, with D possibly TRBD1 on 6 matching bases. Trimming left V 0 bases short and J 8 bases short, with 14 bases between. CDR1 SEHNR and CDR2 FQNEAQ come from the germline V gene (reference sequence). CDR3 length: 15 amino acids. The CDR3 protein is CASSLAQGRGEPQHF. Written as DNA, the CDR3 is TGTGCCAGCAGCTTAGCACAGGGTCGGGGAGAGCCCCAGCATTTT.

The genes are TRBV28 and TRBJ1-1; 7 nucleotides line up with TRBD1. The CDR3 spans 16 residues. V was clipped by 4 bases and J by 0 bases; unmatched bases: 8. The germline gives CDR1 MDHEN, CDR2 SYDVKM. The CDR3 here is CASSSPDRVVNTEAFF. For the CDR3, the DNA is TGTGCCAGCAGTTCCCCCGACAGGGTGGTGAACACTGAAGCTTTCTTT.